The table lists the clone carrying this TCR beta chain with a count of one. What it recognizes is unknown. This entry comes from a study of post-analysis software for immune sequencing data. Whole-study results and caveats: With TRBV5-6, TRBV5-1 and TRBV20-1 included, five TRBV segments were more frequent in patients than in controls. Strong same-batch co-clustering of samples appeared with F measure clustering. Controls showed significantly higher normalized Chao1 diversity than did multiple sclerosis patients.

Unique-molecular-identifier-tagged TCR beta cDNA libraries were used. One entry per CDR3 protein, called by TCRdb with MiXCR from the PCR reads. The profile shows 600,000 to 750,000 distinct CDR3 sequences, 59% of them singletons. V lost 5 bases, J lost 2 bases, and 12 bases stayed unmatched. Germline-derived CDR1 and CDR2 are DFQATT and SNEGSKA (reference sequence). This CDR3 has 16 residues. The rearrangement joins TRBV20-1 to TRBJ2-3, with TRBD2 matching 8 bases. The sequence was obtained from a girl under 10 years old with multiple sclerosis. The sequencing sample was made of blood. The CDR3 DNA is TGCAGTGCTGGAACACCGTATAGCGGGATCACAGATACGCAGTATTTT. It yields the protein CSAGTPYSGITDTQYF.